A single sample gave rise to the 17 T cell receptor beta chains below, sequenced in a study of early T cells in non-severe SARS-CoV-2 infection. TCRdb redid the calling of the 5' RACE reads with MiXCR, one entry per CDR3 protein. The sample yields around 40,000 distinct CDR3 sequences, roughly 10% seen once. Sequenced input: whole blood. All receptors derive from an adult who was a healthcare worker with PCR-confirmed SARS-CoV-2 infection or an uninfected control (not recorded which).

The table lists this clonotype with a few counts. The J gene is TRBJ2-7, the V gene TRBV20-1, with a weak D call TRBD2 (6 bases). V lost 0 bases and J 2 bases, leaving 14 bases between the germline ends. Germline V gene lookup returns CDR1 DFQATT and CDR2 SNEGSKA (reference sequence). The CDR3 extends over 15 amino acids. The CDR3, as DNA: TGCAGTGCTAGAGATGATGGGGGACTTACCTACGAGCAGTACTTC. Its translation is CSARDDGGLTYEQYF.

This chain joins TRBV9 and TRBJ1-3; maybe TRBD1 (6 bases). The CDR3 is 14 amino acids. Trimming left V 3 bases short and J 0 bases short, with 7 bases between. Germline lookup yields CDR1 SGDLS and CDR2 YYNGEE. The CDR3 loop reads CASSEGVSGNTIYF. In DNA, the CDR3 is TGTGCCAGCAGCGAGGGGGTCTCTGGAAACACCATATATTTT.

The chain combines TRBV20-1 with TRBJ2-7; 7 nucleotides match TRBD1. Germline CDR1 DFQATT, CDR2 SNEGSKA (reference sequence). The trim removed 2 bases at V and 0 bases at J, leaving 13 bases unmatched. The CDR3 has 17 amino acids. In DNA, the CDR3 is TGCAGTGCTAGAACACGTACCTTGGGGGACAGCTCCTACGAGCAGTACTTC. It yields the protein CSARTRTLGDSSYEQYF.

J is TRBJ2-5 and V is TRBV7-9, with D unresolved. V was clipped by 2 bases and J by 5 bases, with 6 bases between them. The CDR3 has 12 residues. CDR1 SEHNR and CDR2 FQNEAQ come from the germline V gene (reference sequence). CDR3 in DNA: TGTGCCAGCAGCTTAACGTCGGAGACCCAGTACTTC. It specifies CASSLTSETQYF.

This chain uses TRBV6-4 with TRBJ1-2; 7 nucleotides align to TRBD1. This CDR3 spans 15 amino acids. The germline gives CDR1 MRHNA, CDR2 SNTAGT. V was clipped by 4 bases and J by 2 bases; unmatched bases: 7. Here the CDR3 DNA reads TGTGCCAGCAGTGCTGCCGGGACAGAGAACTATGGCTACACCTTC. As protein: CASSAAGTENYGYTF.

This sequence joins TRBV18 and TRBJ1-3; perhaps TRBD1 as D (5 bases). The CDR3 totals 13 residues. CDR1 is KGHSH, CDR2 LQKENI, per germline. Trimming pared 7 bases from V and 0 bases from J, leaving 7 bases between. The CDR3 DNA sequence: TGTGCCAGCTACGACAGCTCTGGAAACACCATATATTTT. Translating it yields CASYDSSGNTIYF.

This clonotype was seen many times. The J gene is TRBJ2-2, the V gene TRBV29-1; D remains unclear. V lost 4 bases and J 7 bases, leaving 10 bases between the germline ends. Germline V gene lookup returns CDR1 SQVTM and CDR2 ANQGSEA. The length of the CDR3 is 12 residues. CDR3 nucleotides: TGCAGCGTTGGTGGAAAGGTCGGGGAGCTGTTTTTT. Translated, it gives CSVGGKVGELFF.

In its sample, this clonotype was seen a few times. The chain is built from TRBV5-1 and TRBJ2-3; 7 positions agree with TRBD1. Per germline, CDR1 SGHRS and CDR2 YFSETQ. The CDR3 runs to 14 residues. V was clipped by 2 bases and J by 4 bases; unmatched bases: 4. The DNA of the CDR3 is TGCGCCAGCAGCTTACCCGGGACAGCAGATACGCAGTATTTT. This gives the protein CASSLPGTADTQYF.

This clonotype has a count of ten or more. The rearrangement joins TRBV10-3 to TRBJ2-1; 7 bases are shared with TRBD2. The CDR3 is 16 residues long. V lost 0 bases and J lost 4; bases outside the gene matches: 6. The germline gives CDR1 ENHRY, CDR2 SYGVKD. Here the CDR3 DNA reads TGTGCCATCAGTGAGTCGGCCGGCGGGGGTTACAATGAGCAGTTCTTC. Amino acids: CAISESAGGGYNEQFF.

As DNA, the CDR3 is TGTGCCACCAGTGGCGGGAGTGGACCCTACGAGCAGTACTTC. Amino acids: CATSGGSGPYEQYF. The rearrangement joins TRBV24-1 to TRBJ2-7, with 7 bases lining up with TRBD2. This CDR3 region has 14 residues. The germline CDR1 and CDR2 sequences are KGHDR and SFDVKD. With V trimmed by 5 bases and J by 2 bases, 5 bases remained unmatched.

This clonotype was counted many times. The CDR3 loop is CASSFSDRLNTEAFF. The CDR3 DNA is TGTGCCAGCAGTTTCTCTGACAGGCTGAACACTGAAGCTTTCTTT. The chain is built from TRBV6-2 or TRBV6-3 and TRBJ1-1, with D possibly matching TRBD1 (6 bases). The CDR3 runs 15 residues. Germline V gives CDR1 MNHEY, CDR2 SVGEGT. V was shortened by 4 bases and J by 0 bases, with 12 bases between the two germline ends.

This clonotype was picked up a small number of times. This chain connects TRBV11-2 to TRBJ2-5, with D perhaps matching TRBD1 or TRBD2 (5 bases each). V was cut by 0 bases and J by 4 bases, with 15 bases left in between. CDR1 and CDR2 (germline): SGHAT, FQNNGV. This CDR3 has 16 residues. CDR3 coding DNA: TGTGCCAGCAGCTTAGATTGGGGCAGGGACGGAGAGACCCAGTACTTC. It encodes CASSLDWGRDGETQYF.

This clonotype is medium-sized (0.01 to 0.1%) by share. V and J are TRBV19 and TRBJ1-2; D unclear. Germline-derived CDR1 and CDR2 are LNHDA and SQIVND (reference sequence). Trimming stripped 6 bases from V and 0 bases from J, with 8 bases between. The CDR3 totals 13 residues. The CDR3 here is CASRRETNYGYTF. The DNA of the CDR3 is TGTGCCAGTAGAAGAGAGACTAACTATGGCTACACCTTC.

This clonotype has a count of ten or more. This chain links TRBV7-3 with TRBJ1-1; D might be TRBD1 (5 bases). The CDR3 has 13 residues. Trimming removed 5 bases from V and 2 bases from J, with 9 bases in between. CDR1 SGHTA and CDR2 FQGTGA come from the germline V gene. For the CDR3, the DNA is TGTGCCAGCAGCGCCGACAGTAACACTGAAGCTTTCTTT. As protein: CASSADSNTEAFF.

This clonotype occurred many times. The V and J genes are TRBV2 and TRBJ2-1; possible D gene TRBD2, 5 bases. Germline values: CDR1 SNHLY, CDR2 FYNNEI. The CDR3 contains 11 residues. V was cut by 7 bases and J by 9 bases, with 10 bases left in between. The CDR3 spells CASNRGIEQFF. DNA of the CDR3: TGTGCCAGCAACCGGGGAATTGAGCAGTTCTTC.

This clonotype appeared many times. The chain links TRBV12-3 or TRBV12-4 to TRBJ1-2; D not certain. V lost 3 bases, J lost 4 bases, and 9 bases lay in between. This CDR3 is 13 amino acids long. The CDR3 sequence is CASSFSVSYGYTF. For the CDR3, the DNA is TGTGCCAGCAGTTTTTCGGTATCCTATGGCTACACCTTC.

This clonotype has more than one count but fewer than ten. The rearrangement joins TRBV7-9 to TRBJ1-1; D call uncertain. Per the germline V gene, CDR1 is SEHNR and CDR2 is FQNEAQ (reference sequence). The V end lost 1 base, the J end lost 5 bases, and 11 bases lay between the germline ends. This CDR3 has 14 amino acids. The DNA of the CDR3 is TGTGCCAGCAGCTTAGAATCGTCGGGGACTGAAGCTTTCTTT. Its protein product is CASSLESSGTEAFF.